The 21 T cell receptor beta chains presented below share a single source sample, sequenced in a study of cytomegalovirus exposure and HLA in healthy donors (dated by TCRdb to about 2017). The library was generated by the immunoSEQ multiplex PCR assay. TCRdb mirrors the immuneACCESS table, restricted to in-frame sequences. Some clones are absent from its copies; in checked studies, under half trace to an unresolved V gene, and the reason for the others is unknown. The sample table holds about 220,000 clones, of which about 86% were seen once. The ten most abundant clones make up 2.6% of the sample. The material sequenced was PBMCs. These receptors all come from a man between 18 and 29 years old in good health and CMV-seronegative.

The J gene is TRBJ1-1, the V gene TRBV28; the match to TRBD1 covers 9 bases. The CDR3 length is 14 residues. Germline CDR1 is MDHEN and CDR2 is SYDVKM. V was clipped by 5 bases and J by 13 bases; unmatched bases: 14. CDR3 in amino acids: CASSTSPTGGEGFF. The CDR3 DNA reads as TGTGCCAGCAGTACGTCCCCGACAGGGGGTGAGGGTTTCTTT. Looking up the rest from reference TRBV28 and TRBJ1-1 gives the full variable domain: DVKVTQSSRYLVKRTGEKVFLECVQDMDHENMFWYRQDPGLGLRLIYFSYDVKMKEKGDIPEGYSVSREKKERFSLILESASTNQTSMYLCASSTSPTGGEGFFGQGTRLTVV.

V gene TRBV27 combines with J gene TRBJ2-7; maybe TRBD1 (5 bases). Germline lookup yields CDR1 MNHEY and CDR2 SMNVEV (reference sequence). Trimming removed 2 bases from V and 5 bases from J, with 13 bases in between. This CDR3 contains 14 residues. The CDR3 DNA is TGTGCCAGCAGTTTACTGGGGCCGGTGAACGAGCAGTACTTC. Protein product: CASSLLGPVNEQYF.

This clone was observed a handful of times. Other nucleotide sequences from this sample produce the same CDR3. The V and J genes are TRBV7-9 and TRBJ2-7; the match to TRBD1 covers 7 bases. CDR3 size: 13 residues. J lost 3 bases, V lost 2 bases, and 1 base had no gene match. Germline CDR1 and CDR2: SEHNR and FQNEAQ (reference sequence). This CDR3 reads CASSLTGVYEQYF. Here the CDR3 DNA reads TGTGCCAGCAGCTTAACAGGGGTCTACGAGCAGTACTTC.

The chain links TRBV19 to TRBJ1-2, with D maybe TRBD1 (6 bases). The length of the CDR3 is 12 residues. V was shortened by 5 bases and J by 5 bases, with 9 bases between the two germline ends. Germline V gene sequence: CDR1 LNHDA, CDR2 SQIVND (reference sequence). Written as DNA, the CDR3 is TGTGCCAGTAGTTTAACAGGGTATGGCTACACCTTC. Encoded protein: CASSLTGYGYTF.

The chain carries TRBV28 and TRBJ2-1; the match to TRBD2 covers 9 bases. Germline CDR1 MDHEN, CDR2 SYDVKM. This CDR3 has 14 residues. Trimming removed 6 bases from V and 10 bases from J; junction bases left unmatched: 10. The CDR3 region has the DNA TGTGCCAGCAGCCGACTAGCGGAGCATTTGGAGCAGTTCTTC. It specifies CASSRLAEHLEQFF.

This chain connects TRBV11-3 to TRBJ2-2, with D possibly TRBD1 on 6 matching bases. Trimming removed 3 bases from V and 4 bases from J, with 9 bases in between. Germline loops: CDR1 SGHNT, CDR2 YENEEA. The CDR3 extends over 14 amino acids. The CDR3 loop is CASSLWGPTGELFF. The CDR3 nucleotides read TGTGCCAGCAGCTTGTGGGGGCCCACCGGGGAGCTGTTTTTT.

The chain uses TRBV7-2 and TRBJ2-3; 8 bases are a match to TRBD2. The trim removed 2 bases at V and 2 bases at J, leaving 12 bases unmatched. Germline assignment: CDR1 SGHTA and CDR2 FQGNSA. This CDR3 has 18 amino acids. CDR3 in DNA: TGTGCCAGCAGCTTAAACACGGGACTAGTTAAGTACACAGATACGCAGTATTTT. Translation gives CASSLNTGLVKYTDTQYF. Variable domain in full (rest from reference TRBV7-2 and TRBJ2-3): GAGVSQSPSNKVTEKGKDVELRCDPISGHTALYWYRQSLGQGLEFLIYFQGNSAPDKSGLPSDRFSAERTGGSVSTLTIQRTQQEDSAVYLCASSLNTGLVKYTDTQYFGPGTRLTVL.

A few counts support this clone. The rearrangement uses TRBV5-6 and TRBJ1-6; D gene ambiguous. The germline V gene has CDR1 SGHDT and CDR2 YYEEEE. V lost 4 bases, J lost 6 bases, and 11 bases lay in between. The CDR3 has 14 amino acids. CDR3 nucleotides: TGTGCCAGCAGCCTGAGCAGCGGTAATTCACCCCTCCACTTT. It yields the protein CASSLSSGNSPLHF.

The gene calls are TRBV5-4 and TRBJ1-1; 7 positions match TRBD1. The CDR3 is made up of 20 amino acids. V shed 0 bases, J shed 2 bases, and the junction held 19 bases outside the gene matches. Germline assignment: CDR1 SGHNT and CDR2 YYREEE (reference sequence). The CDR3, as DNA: TGTGCCAGCAGCTTGGAGGTTCTTATAGGGGGCGCGGGAGGTAACACTGAAGCTTTCTTT. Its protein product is CASSLEVLIGGAGGNTEAFF.

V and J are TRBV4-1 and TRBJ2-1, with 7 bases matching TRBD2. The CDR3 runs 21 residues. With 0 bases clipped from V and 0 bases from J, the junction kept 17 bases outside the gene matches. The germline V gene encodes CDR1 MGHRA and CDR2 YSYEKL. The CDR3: CASSQEGPTAGRISSYNEQFF. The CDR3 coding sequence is TGCGCCAGCAGCCAAGAGGGCCCAACAGCGGGGCGCATCAGCTCCTACAATGAGCAGTTCTTC.

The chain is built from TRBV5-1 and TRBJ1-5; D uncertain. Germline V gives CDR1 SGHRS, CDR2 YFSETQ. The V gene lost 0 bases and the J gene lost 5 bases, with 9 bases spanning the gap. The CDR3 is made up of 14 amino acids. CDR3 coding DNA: TGCGCCAGCAGCTTGGATGGGCTGGATCAGCCCCAGCATTTT. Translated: CASSLDGLDQPQHF.

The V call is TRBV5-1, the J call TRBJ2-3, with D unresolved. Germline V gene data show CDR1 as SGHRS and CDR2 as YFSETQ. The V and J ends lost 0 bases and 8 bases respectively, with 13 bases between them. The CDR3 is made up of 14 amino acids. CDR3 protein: CASSLDSEGGTQYF. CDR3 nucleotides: TGCGCCAGCAGCTTGGACAGTGAAGGTGGTACGCAGTATTTT.

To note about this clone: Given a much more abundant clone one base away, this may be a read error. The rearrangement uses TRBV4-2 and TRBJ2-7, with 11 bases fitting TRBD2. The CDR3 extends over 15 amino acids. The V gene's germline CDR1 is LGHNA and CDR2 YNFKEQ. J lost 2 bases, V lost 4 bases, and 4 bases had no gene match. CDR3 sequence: CASSRGTSGTYEQYF. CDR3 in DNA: TGTGCCAGCAGCCGAGGGACTAGCGGAACCTACGAGCAGTACTTC.

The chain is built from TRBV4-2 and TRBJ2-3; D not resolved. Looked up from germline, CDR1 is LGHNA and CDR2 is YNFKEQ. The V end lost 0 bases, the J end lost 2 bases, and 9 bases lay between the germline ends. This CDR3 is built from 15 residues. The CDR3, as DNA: TGTGCCAGCAGCCAAGATGGCGGAGACACAGATACGCAGTATTTT. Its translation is CASSQDGGDTDTQYF.

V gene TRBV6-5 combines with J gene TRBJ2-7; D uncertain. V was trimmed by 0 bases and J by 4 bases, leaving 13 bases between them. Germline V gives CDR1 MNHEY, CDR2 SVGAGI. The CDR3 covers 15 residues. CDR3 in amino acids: CASSYSGRSSYEQYF. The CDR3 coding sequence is TGTGCCAGCAGTTACTCGGGCAGATCAAGTTACGAGCAGTACTTC.

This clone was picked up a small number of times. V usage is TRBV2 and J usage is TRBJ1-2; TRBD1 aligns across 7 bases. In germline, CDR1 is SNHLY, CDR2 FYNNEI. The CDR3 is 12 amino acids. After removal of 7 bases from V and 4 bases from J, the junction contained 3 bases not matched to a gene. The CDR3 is CASTRGIYGYTF. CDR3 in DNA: TGTGCCAGCACCAGGGGGATCTATGGCTACACCTTC. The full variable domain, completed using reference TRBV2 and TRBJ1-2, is EPEVTQTPSHQVTQMGQEVILRCVPISNHLYFYWYRQILGQKVEFLVSFYNNEISEKSEIFDDQFSVERPDGSNFTLKIRSTKLEDSAMYFCASTRGIYGYTFGSGTRLTVV.

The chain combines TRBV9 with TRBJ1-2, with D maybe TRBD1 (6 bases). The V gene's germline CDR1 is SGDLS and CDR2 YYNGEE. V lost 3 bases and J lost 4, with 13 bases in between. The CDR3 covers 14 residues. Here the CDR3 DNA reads TGTGCCAGCAGCGACGCGGACAGCATCTATGGCTACACCTTC. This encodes CASSDADSIYGYTF.

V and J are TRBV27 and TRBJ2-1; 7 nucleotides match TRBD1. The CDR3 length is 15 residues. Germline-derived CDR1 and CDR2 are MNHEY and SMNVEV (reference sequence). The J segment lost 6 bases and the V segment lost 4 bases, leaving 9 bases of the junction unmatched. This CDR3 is CASSYSTGISNEQFF. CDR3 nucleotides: TGTGCCAGCAGTTATTCGACAGGGATAAGCAATGAGCAGTTCTTC.

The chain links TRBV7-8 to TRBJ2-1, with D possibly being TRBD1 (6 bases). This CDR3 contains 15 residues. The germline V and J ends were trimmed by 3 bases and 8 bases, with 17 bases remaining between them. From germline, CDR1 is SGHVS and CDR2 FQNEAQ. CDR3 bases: TGTGCCAGCAGCTTTCGTGGGGGCTTGCGGGATGAGCAGTTCTTC. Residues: CASSFRGGLRDEQFF. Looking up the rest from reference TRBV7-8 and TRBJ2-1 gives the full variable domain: GAGVSQSPRYKVAKRGQDVALRCDPISGHVSLFWYQQALGQGPEFLTYFQNEAQLDKSGLPSDRFFAERPEGSVSTLKIQRTQQEDSAVYLCASSFRGGLRDEQFFGPGTRLTVL.

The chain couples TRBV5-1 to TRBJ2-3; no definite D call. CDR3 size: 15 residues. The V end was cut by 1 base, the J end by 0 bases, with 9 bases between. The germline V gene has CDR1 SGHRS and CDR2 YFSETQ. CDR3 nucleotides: TGCGCCAGCAGCTTGTCGAGTAGTAGCACAGATACGCAGTATTTT. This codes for CASSLSSSSTDTQYF. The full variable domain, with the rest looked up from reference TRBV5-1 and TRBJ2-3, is KAGVTQTPRYLIKTRGQQVTLSCSPISGHRSVSWYQQTPGQGLQFLFEYFSETQRNKGNFPGRFSGRQFSNSRSEMNVSTLELGDSALYLCASSLSSSSTDTQYFGPGTRLTVL.

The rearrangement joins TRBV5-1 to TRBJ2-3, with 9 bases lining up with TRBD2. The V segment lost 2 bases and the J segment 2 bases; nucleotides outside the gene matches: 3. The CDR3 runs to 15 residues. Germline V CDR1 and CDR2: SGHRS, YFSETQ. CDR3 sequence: CASSLGGGDTDTQYF. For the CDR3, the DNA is TGCGCCAGCAGCTTAGGCGGGGGGGACACAGATACGCAGTATTTT.